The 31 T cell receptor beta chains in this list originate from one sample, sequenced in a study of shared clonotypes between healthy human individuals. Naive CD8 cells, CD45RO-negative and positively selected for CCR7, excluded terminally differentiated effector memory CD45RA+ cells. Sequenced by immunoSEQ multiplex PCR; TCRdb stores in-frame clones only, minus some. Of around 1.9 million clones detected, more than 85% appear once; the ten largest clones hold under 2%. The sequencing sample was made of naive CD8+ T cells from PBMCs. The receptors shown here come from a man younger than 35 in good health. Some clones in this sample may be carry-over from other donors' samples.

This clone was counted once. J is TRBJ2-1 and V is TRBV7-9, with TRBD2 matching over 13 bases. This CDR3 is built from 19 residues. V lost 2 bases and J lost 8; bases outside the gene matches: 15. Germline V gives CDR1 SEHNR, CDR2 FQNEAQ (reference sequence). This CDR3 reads CASSLRGLAGLPQEDEQFF. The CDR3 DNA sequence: TGTGCCAGCAGCTTAAGGGGACTAGCGGGACTCCCACAAGAGGATGAGCAGTTCTTC.

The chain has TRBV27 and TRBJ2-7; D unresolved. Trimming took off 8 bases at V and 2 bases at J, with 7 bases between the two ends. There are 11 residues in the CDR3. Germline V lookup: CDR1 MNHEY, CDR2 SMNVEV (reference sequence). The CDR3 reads CASRRAYEQYF. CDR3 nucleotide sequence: TGTGCCAGCCGCCGTGCCTACGAGCAGTACTTC.

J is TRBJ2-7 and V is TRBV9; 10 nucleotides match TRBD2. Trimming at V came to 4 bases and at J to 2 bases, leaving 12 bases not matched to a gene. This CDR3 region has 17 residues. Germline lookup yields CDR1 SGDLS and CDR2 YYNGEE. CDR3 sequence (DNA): TGTGCCAGCAGCACAGACCCCCAGAGCGGGAGGGCCTACGAGCAGTACTTC. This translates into CASSTDPQSGRAYEQYF.

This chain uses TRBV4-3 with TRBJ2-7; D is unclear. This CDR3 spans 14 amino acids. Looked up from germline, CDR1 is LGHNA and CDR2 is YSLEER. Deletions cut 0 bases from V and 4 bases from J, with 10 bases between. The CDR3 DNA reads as TGCGCCAGCAGCCAAGATTTGTTTGCTTACGAGCAGTACTTC. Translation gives CASSQDLFAYEQYF.

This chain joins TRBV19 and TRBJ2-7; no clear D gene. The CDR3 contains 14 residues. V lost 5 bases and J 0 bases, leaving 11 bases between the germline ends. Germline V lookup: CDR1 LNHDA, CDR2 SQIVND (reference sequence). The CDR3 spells CASSPRRNSYEQYF. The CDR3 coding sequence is TGTGCCAGTAGTCCTCGCCGTAACTCCTACGAGCAGTACTTC.

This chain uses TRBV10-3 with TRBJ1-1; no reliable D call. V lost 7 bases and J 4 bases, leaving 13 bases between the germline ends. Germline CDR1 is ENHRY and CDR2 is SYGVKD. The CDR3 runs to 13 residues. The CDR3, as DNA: TGTGCCATCAAAGGACCCCTGGGCACTGAAGCTTTCTTT. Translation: CAIKGPLGTEAFF.

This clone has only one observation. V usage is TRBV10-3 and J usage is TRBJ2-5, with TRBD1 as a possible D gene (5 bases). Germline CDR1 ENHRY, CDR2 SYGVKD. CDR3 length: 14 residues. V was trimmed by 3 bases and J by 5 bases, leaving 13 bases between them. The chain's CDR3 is CAISEDGYRETQYF. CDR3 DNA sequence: TGTGCCATCAGTGAAGACGGCTACAGGGAGACCCAGTACTTC.

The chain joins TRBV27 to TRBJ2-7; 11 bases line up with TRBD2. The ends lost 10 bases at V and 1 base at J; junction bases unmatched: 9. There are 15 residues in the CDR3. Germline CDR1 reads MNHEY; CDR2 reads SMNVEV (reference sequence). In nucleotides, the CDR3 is TGTGCCACCTCCTCCGGGACTAGCGGTTCCTACGAGCAGTACTTC. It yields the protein CATSSGTSGSYEQYF.

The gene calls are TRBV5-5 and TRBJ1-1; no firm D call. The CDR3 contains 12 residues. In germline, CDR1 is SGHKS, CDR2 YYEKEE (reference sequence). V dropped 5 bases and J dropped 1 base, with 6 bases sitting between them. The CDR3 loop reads CASSPWNTEAFF. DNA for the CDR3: TGTGCCAGCAGTCCATGGAACACTGAAGCTTTCTTT.

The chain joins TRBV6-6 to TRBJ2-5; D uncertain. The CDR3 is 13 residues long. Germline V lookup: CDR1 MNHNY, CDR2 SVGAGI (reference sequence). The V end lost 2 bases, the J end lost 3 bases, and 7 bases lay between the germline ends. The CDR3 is CASSYGRKETQYF. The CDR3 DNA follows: TGTGCCAGCAGTTACGGGCGGAAAGAGACCCAGTACTTC.

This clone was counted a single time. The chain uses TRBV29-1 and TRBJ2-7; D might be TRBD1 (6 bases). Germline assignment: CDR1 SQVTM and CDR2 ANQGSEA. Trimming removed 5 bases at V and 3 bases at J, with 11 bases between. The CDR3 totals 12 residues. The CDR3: CSVSDRHYEQYF. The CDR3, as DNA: TGCAGCGTTTCCGACAGGCACTACGAGCAGTACTTC.

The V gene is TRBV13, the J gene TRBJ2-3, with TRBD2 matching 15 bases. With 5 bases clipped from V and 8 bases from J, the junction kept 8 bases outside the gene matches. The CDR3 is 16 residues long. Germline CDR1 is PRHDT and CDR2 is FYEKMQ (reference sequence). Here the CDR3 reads CASSQRTSGGEATQYF. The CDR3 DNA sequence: TGTGCCAGCAGCCAACGGACTAGCGGGGGGGAGGCTACGCAGTATTTT.

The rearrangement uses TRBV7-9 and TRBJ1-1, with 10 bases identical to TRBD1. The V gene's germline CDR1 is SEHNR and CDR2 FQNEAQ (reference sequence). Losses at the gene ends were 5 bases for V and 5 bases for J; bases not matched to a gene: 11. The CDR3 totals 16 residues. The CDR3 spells CASSDIRDRGGTEAFF. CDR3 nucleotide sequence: TGTGCCAGCAGCGATATAAGGGACAGGGGAGGAACTGAAGCTTTCTTT.

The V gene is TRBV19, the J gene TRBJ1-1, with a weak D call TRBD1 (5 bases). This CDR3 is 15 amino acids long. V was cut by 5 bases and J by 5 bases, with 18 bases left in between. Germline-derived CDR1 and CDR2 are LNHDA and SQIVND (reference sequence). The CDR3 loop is CASSFLYGTATEAFF. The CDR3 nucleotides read TGTGCCAGTAGTTTCCTTTATGGGACGGCGACTGAAGCTTTCTTT.

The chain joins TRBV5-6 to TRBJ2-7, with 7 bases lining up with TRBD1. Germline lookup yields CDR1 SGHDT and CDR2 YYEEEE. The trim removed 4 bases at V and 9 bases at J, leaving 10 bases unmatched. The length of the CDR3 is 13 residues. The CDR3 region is CASSPTGLTGQYF. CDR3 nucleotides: TGTGCCAGCAGCCCGACAGGGCTTACGGGGCAGTACTTC.

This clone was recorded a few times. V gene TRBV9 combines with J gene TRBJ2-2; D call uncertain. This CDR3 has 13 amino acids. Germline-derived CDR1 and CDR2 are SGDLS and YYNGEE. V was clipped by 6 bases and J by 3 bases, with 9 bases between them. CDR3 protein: CASNPGHTGELFF. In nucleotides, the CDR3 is TGTGCCAGCAACCCAGGACACACCGGGGAGCTGTTTTTT. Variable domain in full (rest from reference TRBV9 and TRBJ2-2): DSGVTQTPKHLITATGQRVTLRCSPRSGDLSVYWYQQSLDQGLQFLIQYYNGEERAKGNILERFSAQQFPDLHSELNLSSLELGDSALYFCASNPGHTGELFFGEGSRLTVL.

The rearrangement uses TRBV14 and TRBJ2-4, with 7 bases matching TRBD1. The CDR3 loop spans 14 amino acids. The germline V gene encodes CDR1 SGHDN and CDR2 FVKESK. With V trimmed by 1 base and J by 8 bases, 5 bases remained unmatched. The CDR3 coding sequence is TGTGCCAGCAGCCAAGCCGGGACAGCTGACATTCAGTACTTC. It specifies CASSQAGTADIQYF.

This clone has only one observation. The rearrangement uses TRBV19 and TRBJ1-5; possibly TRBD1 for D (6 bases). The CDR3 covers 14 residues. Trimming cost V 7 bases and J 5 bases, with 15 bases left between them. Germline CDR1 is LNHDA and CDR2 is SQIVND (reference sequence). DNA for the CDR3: TGTGCCAGTACCTCGGGACAAGCACATCAGCCCCAGCATTTT. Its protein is CASTSGQAHQPQHF.

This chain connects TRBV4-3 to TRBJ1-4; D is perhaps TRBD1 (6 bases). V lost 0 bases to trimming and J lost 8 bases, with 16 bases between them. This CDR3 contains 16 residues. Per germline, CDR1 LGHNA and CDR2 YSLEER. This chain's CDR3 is CASSQDPGGAGEKLFF. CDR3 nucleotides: TGCGCCAGCAGCCAAGATCCGGGGGGGGCAGGGGAAAAACTGTTTTTT.

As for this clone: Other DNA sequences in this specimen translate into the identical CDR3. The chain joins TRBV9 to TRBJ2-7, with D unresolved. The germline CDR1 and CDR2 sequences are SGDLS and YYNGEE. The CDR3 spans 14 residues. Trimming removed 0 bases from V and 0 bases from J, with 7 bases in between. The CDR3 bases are TGTGCCAGCAGCGTAGGTTTATCCTCCTACGAGCAGTACTTC. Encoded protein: CASSVGLSSYEQYF.

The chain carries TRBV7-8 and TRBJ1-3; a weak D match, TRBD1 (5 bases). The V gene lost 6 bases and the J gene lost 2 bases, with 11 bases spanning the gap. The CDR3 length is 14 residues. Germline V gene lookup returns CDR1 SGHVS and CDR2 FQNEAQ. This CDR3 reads CASRGTGPGNTIYF. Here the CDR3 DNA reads TGTGCCAGCAGAGGTACAGGACCTGGAAACACCATATATTTT.

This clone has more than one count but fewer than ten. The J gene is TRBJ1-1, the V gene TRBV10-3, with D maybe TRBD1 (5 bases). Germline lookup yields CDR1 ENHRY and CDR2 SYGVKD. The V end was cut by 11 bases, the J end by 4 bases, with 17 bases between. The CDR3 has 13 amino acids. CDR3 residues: CAVGGLASTEAFF. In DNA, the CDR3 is TGTGCCGTTGGGGGTCTGGCCTCCACTGAAGCTTTCTTT.

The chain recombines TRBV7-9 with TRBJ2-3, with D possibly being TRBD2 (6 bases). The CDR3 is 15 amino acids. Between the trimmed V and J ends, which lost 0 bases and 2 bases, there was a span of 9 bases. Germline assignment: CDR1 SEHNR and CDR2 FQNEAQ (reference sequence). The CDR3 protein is CASSLAGGATDTQYF. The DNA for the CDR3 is TGTGCCAGCAGCTTAGCCGGCGGGGCCACAGATACGCAGTATTTT.

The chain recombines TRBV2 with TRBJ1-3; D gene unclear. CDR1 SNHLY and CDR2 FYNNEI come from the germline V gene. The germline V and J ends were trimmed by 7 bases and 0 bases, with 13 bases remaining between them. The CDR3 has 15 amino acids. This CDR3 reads CASIRRPISGNTIYF. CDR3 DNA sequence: TGTGCCAGCATACGGCGGCCAATCTCTGGAAACACCATATATTTT. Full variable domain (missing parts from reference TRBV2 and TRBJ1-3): EPEVTQTPSHQVTQMGQEVILRCVPISNHLYFYWYRQILGQKVEFLVSFYNNEISEKSEIFDDQFSVERPDGSNFTLKIRSTKLEDSAMYFCASIRRPISGNTIYFGEGSWLTVV.

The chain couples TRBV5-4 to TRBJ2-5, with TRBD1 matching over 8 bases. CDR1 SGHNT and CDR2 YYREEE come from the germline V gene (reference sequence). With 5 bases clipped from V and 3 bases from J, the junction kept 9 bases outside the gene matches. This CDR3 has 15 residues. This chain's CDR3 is CASRTTGGLEETQYF. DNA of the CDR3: TGTGCCAGCAGGACTACAGGGGGGTTGGAAGAGACCCAGTACTTC.

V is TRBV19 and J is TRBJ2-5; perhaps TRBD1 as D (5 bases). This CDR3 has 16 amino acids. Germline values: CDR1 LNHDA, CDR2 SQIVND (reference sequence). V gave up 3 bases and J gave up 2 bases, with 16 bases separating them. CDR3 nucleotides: TGTGCCAGTAGTATTGGCTCCTCAGGGTTTCAAGAGACCCAGTACTTC. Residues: CASSIGSSGFQETQYF.

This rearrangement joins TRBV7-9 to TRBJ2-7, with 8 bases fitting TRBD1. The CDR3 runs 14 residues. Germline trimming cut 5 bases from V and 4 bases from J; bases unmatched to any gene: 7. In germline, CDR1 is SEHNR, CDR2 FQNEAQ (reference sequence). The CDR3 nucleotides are TGTGCCAGCAGCCGGACAGGGCAACAATACGAGCAGTACTTC. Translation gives CASSRTGQQYEQYF. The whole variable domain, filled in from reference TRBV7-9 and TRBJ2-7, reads DTGVSQNPRHKITKRGQNVTFRCDPISEHNRLYWYRQTLGQGPEFLTYFQNEAQLEKSRLLSDRFSAERPKGSFSTLEIQRTEQGDSAMYLCASSRTGQQYEQYFGPGTRLTVT.

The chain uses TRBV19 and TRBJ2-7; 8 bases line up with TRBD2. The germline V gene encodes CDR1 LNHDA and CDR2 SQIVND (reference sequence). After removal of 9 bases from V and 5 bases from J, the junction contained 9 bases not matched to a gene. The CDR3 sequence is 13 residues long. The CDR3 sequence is CASGRVLRDEQYF. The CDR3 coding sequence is TGTGCCAGCGGGAGGGTCTTACGGGACGAGCAGTACTTC.

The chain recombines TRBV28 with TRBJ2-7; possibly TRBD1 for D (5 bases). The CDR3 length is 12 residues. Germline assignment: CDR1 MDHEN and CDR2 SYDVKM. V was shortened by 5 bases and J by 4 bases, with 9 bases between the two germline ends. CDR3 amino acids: CASSLRQYEQYF. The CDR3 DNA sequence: TGTGCCAGCAGTCTCCGACAGTACGAGCAGTACTTC. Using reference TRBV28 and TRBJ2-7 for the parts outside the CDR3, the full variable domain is DVKVTQSSRYLVKRTGEKVFLECVQDMDHENMFWYRQDPGLGLRLIYFSYDVKMKEKGDIPEGYSVSREKKERFSLILESASTNQTSMYLCASSLRQYEQYFGPGTRLTVT.

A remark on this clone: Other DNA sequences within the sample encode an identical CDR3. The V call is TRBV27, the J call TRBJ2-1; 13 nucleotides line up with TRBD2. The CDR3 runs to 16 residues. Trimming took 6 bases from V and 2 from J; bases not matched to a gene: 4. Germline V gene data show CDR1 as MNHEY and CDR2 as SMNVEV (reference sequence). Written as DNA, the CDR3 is TGTGCCAGCAGCCCCGGGACTAGCGGGACCTACAATGAGCAGTTCTTC. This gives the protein CASSPGTSGTYNEQFF.

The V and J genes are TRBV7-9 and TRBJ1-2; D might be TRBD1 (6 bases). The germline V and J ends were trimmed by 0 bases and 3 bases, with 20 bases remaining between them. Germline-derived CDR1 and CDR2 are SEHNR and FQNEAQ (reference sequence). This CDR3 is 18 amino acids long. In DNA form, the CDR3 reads TGTGCCAGCAGCTTAGCGGCAATTCTTGGGGGCGAGGACTATGGCTACACCTTC. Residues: CASSLAAILGGEDYGYTF.